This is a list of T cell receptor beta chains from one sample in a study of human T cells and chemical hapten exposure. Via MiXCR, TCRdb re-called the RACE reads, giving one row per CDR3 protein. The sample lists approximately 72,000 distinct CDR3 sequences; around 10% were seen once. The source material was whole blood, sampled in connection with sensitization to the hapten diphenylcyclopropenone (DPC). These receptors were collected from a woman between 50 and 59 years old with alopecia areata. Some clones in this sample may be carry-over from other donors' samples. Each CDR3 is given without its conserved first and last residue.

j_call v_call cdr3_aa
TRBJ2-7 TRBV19 ASSISSGGSVSYEQY
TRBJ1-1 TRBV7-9 ASSLSQVRSNTEAF
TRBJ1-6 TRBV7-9 ASSTALESPLH
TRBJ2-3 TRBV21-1 ASSKAGDRASPGTDTQY
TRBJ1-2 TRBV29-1 SASSEGAESVGYT
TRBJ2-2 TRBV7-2 ASSSQGGNTGELF
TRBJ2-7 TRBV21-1 ASRGTVQRYEQY
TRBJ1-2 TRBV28 ASSPDGVWGYT
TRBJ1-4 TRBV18 ASSGVLGEKLF
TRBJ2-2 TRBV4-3 ASSTRTGELF
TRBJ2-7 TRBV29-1 SVGEAGSEQY
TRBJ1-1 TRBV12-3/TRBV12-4 ASSSRGTEAF
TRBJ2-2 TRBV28 ASSFGAGGELF
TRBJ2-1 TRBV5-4 ASSTSERSSYNERF
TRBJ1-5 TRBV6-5 ASRAGDFQPQH
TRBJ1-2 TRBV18 ASSPVVGYGYT
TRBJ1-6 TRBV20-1 SARVQGNSPLH
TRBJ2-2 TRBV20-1 SAWTSGGAGELF
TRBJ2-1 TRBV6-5 ASSLRGDEQF
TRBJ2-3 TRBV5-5 ASSIDPLGTTNTQY
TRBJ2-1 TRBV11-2 ASSPVSSSYNEQF
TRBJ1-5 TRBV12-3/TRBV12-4 ASKAPGTGFQPQH
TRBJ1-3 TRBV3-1 ASSQGPRGNTIY
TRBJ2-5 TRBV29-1 SLVRSFQETQY
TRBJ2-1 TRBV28 ASRKNRGALKGEQF
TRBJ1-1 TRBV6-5 ASGVTEAF